The clone carrying this T cell receptor beta chain was detected only a few times. The sample holds other DNA sequences that translate to the same CDR3. CD8 cells classed as naive were CD45RO-negative and positively selected for CCR7, excluding terminally differentiated effector memory CD45RA+ cells. Every donor, a Caucasian adult, lived in Nashville, Tennessee. The data belong to a study of shared clonotypes between healthy human individuals. Libraries were prepared by immunoSEQ multiplex PCR; TCRdb keeps only in-frame clonotypes and omits some of them. The data show some 2,000,000 clones, around 96% seen once. The germline V and J ends were trimmed by 0 bases and 5 bases, with 2 bases remaining between them. The CDR3 length is 12 residues. CDR1 is SGDLS and CDR2 is YYNGEE in the germline V gene.

The source is a man aged 18-30 years in good health. The chain uses TRBV9 and TRBJ2-2; D uncertain. The sequencing sample was made of naive CD8+ T cells sorted from blood. CDR3 sequence (DNA): TGTGCCAGCAGCGTAGATACCGGGGAGCTGTTTTTT. This sequence encodes CASSVDTGELFF. Drawing the rest from reference TRBV9 and TRBJ2-2, the complete variable domain is DSGVTQTPKHLITATGQRVTLRCSPRSGDLSVYWYQQSLDQGLQFLIQYYNGEERAKGNILERFSAQQFPDLHSELNLSSLELGDSALYFCASSVDTGELFFGEGSRLTVL.